These T cell receptor beta chains were read from a single sample in a study of shared clonotypes between healthy human individuals. Method: immunoSEQ multiplex PCR; TCRdb's copy keeps in-frame clones and lacks some. Among approximately 2.3 million clones listed, approximately 93% were seen once. Specimen: naive CD4+ T cells from PBMCs. The receptor source for this set is a man younger than 35 in good health. Some clones in this sample may be carry-over from other donors' samples. CDR3s include the opening cysteine and the closing phenylalanine or tryptophan. Fields, in order: D gene, clone size, J gene, V gene, CDR3 protein, CDR3 DNA. D genes are given only for firm matches. Clone size is not always given. Where it is, it says once, few, many or a class for expanded clones.

.,.,TRBJ1-2,TRBV28,CASSFGWSAWANYGYTF,TGTGCCAGCAGTTTTGGGTGGTCAGCTTGGGCGAACTATGGCTACACCTTC
.,few,TRBJ1-5,TRBV5-8,CASSLADGAQHF,TGTGCCAGCAGCCTGGCTGATGGGGCCCAGCATTTT
TRBD2,.,TRBJ2-3,TRBV4-2,CASSIGLAGLGDTQYF,TGTGCCAGCAGCATCGGACTAGCGGGACTCGGAGATACGCAGTATTTT
.,.,TRBJ2-2,TRBV14,CASSRERTGELFF,TGTGCCAGCAGCCGGGAGCGCACCGGGGAGCTGTTTTTT
.,.,TRBJ1-4,TRBV28,CASSLLSPRVRLFF,TGTGCCAGCAGTTTATTATCCCCCAGGGTACGACTGTTTTTT
TRBD2,.,TRBJ2-1,TRBV5-1,CASSLWGTSGNNEQFF,TGCGCCAGCAGCTTGTGGGGGACTAGCGGAAACAATGAGCAGTTCTTC
.,.,TRBJ1-5,TRBV6-6,CASSYGDYSNQPQHF,TGTGCCAGCAGTTACGGGGATTATAGCAATCAGCCCCAGCATTTT
.,once,TRBJ2-1,TRBV5-1,CASSLDTGTQIQQFF,TGCGCCAGCAGCTTGGACACCGGGACTCAGATACAGCAGTTCTTC
.,.,TRBJ2-1,TRBV19,CASRQSSSYNEQFF,TGTGCCAGTAGACAGTCGAGCTCCTACAATGAGCAGTTCTTC
.,.,TRBJ1-1,TRBV2,CASNDRPRAFF,TGTGCCAGCAATGACAGGCCAAGGGCTTTCTTT
.,.,TRBJ1-3,TRBV7-9,CASSSVARSGNTIYF,TGTGCCAGCAGCTCCGTAGCGCGAAGTGGAAACACCATATATTTT